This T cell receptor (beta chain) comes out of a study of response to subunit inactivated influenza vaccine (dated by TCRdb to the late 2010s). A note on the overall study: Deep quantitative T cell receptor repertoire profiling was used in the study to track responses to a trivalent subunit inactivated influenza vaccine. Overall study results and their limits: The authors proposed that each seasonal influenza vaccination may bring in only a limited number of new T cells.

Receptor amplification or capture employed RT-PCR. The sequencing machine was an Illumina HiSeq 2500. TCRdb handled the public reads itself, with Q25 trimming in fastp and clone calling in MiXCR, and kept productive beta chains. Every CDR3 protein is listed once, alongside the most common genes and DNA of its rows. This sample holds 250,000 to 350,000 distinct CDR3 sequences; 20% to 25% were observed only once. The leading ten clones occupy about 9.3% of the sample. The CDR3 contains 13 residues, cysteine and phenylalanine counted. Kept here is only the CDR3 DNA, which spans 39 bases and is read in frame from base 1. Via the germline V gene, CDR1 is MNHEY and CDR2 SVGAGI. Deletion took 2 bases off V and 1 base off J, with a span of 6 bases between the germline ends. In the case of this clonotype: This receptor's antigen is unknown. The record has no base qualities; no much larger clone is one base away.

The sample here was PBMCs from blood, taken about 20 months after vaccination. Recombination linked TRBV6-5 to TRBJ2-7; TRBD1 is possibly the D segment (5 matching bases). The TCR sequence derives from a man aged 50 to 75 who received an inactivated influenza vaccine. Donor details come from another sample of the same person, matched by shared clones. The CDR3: CASSYQGSYEQYF. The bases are TGTGCCAGCAGTTACCAGGGTTCCTACGAGCAGTACTTC.